This T cell receptor (beta chain) was captured in a study of cytomegalovirus exposure and HLA in healthy donors. Study outcomes and limitations: Association of 15,000 to 20,000 TCR beta sequences with HLA alleles was found at 0.05 false discovery rate in a later analysis. Clonal expansion, a later analysis showed, was greater in HLA-associated TCR beta chains than in equally common others. Most TCR beta V segments were productive about 87% or about 30% of the time in an earlier analysis.

With respect to this clone: Antigen: not known.

CDR3 length: 15 residues. The germline CDR1 and CDR2 sequences are MNHEY and SMNVEV (reference sequence). With V trimmed by 4 bases and J by 3 bases, 5 bases remained unmatched. With 60 Vbeta and 13 Jbeta primers, the PCR was carried out. Profiled with immunoSEQ multiplex PCR; TCRdb holds only in-frame clones, not every one. The sample yields 150,000 or so clones, around four fifths seen once. V and J are TRBV27 and TRBJ1-4; 7 nucleotides align to TRBD1. Specimen: PBMCs. The clonotype comes from a man aged 25-45 years in good health and CMV-seronegative. This chain's CDR3 is CASSSRGPANEKLFF. In nucleotides, the CDR3 is TGTGCCAGCAGTTCGAGGGGGCCTGCTAATGAAAAACTGTTTTTT.